One and the same sample provided the 29 T cell receptor beta chains below, sequenced in a study of CD8+CD57+ T cells in acquired aplastic anemia. Selection for sequencing was limited to patients who had shown CD8+CD57+ cell expansion by flow cytometry. Genomic DNA constituted the template upon which TCR beta VDJ and CDR3 profiling was performed. TCRdb used MiXCR to reprocess the reads, holding one entry per CDR3 protein. The table includes some 150,000 distinct CDR3 sequences, 71% detected once. Sequencing used sorted CD4+, CD8+, or CD8+CD57+ T cells (not recorded which) from PBMCs. The receptors come from a human donor with aplastic anemia.

This clonotype was detected a few times. The chain has TRBV20-1 and TRBJ2-5; D unclear. Deletions cut 0 bases from V and 7 bases from J, with 9 bases between. This CDR3 is built from 12 residues. The V gene's germline CDR1 is DFQATT and CDR2 SNEGSKA (reference sequence). CDR3 in amino acids: CSARDLTTTQYF. For the CDR3, the DNA is TGCAGTGCTAGAGATCTCACTACGACCCAGTACTTC.

The chain has TRBV20-1 and TRBJ2-3, with a weak D call TRBD2 (6 bases). The CDR3 has 15 residues. V was shortened by 3 bases and J by 2 bases, with 15 bases between the two germline ends. Germline CDR1 reads DFQATT; CDR2 reads SNEGSKA (reference sequence). The CDR3 sequence: CSARAGTLITDTQYF. CDR3 nucleotide sequence: TGCAGTGCTAGGGCCGGGACTTTAATCACAGATACGCAGTATTTT.

This clonotype showed up just once. The chain recombines TRBV20-1 with TRBJ1-3; 8 nucleotides match TRBD1. The germline CDR1 and CDR2 sequences are DFQATT and SNEGSKA (reference sequence). With 3 bases clipped from V and 4 bases from J, the junction kept 11 bases outside the gene matches. The CDR3 totals 16 residues. CDR3 region: CSASQTGVVKGNTIYF. CDR3 in DNA: TGCAGTGCTAGTCAGACAGGGGTCGTTAAAGGAAACACCATATATTTT.

Only a few counts were recorded for this clonotype. The chain recombines TRBV2 with TRBJ1-1; D perhaps matches TRBD1 (6 bases). Germline V lookup: CDR1 SNHLY, CDR2 FYNNEI. The CDR3 sequence is 12 residues long. Trimming removed 8 bases from V and 1 base from J, with 8 bases in between. The CDR3 coding sequence is TGTGCCAGCGGGGGACAGAACACTGAAGCTTTCTTT. Its translation: CASGGQNTEAFF.

In regard to this clonotype: Because the CDR3 is missing its conserved closing phenylalanine or tryptophan, this is likely a read error. This rearrangement joins TRBV5-1 to TRBJ2-1; TRBD1 or TRBD2 may be the D gene (5 bases each). There are 14 residues in the CDR3. The V and J ends lost 3 bases and 4 bases respectively, with 11 bases between them. The V gene's germline CDR1 is SGHRS and CDR2 YFSETQ. CDR3 in DNA: TGCGCCAGCAGCTCCGGGACGAATTACAATGAGCAGTTCTCC. Its protein is CASSSGTNYNEQFS.

This rearrangement joins TRBV10-3 to TRBJ2-6, with a weak D call TRBD1 (6 bases). Germline V gene lookup returns CDR1 ENHRY and CDR2 SYGVKD. This CDR3 comprises 14 residues. Deletions cut 9 bases from V and 3 bases from J, with 12 bases between. The CDR3 sequence is CAIRQDGGANVLTF. As DNA, the CDR3 is TGTGCCATAAGACAGGATGGTGGGGCCAACGTCCTGACTTTC.

The rearrangement uses TRBV11-3 and TRBJ2-3, with 9 bases that match TRBD2. The CDR3 has 16 residues. The germline V gene has CDR1 SGHNT and CDR2 YENEEA. V lost 5 bases to trimming and J lost 5 bases; unmatched junction nucleotides: 11. CDR3 amino acids: CASSISSGSGEDTQYF. DNA of the CDR3: TGTGCCAGCAGCATCAGTAGCGGGAGTGGGGAAGATACGCAGTATTTT.

This sequence joins TRBV7-9 and TRBJ2-7, with D unclear. The CDR3 loop spans 16 amino acids. Trimming cost V 3 bases and J 6 bases, with 21 bases left between them. Germline V gene data show CDR1 as SEHNR and CDR2 as FQNEAQ (reference sequence). The DNA of the CDR3 is TGTGCCAGCAGCTTGGGGTCCCATCCCACGAGCCGCGAGCAGTACTTC. Translated: CASSLGSHPTSREQYF.

V is TRBV20-1 and J is TRBJ2-2, with 14 bases fitting TRBD2. CDR1 and CDR2 (germline): DFQATT, SNEGSKA (reference sequence). The CDR3 has 16 residues. The ends lost 0 bases at V and 5 bases at J; junction bases unmatched: 2. DNA of the CDR3: TGCAGTGCTAGAGAGGGACTAGCGGGGGAGACCGGGGAGCTGTTTTTT. The encoded protein is CSAREGLAGETGELFF.

The chain joins TRBV6-4 to TRBJ2-3; 12 bases map to TRBD2. V was pared by 3 bases and J by 11 bases, with 9 bases of the junction left unmatched. The CDR3 runs 15 residues. Germline loops: CDR1 MRHNA, CDR2 SNTAGT. CDR3 DNA sequence: TGTGCCAGCAGTGAGGCTAGCGGGGGGGCCGATGAGCAGTATTTT. The encoded protein is CASSEASGGADEQYF.

The chain combines TRBV11-1 with TRBJ2-7, with no clear D. CDR1 is SGHAT, CDR2 FQDESV, per germline (reference sequence). Trimming shortened V by 8 bases and J by 6 bases, and 11 bases separated the two germline ends. This CDR3 has 11 residues. CDR3 nucleotides: TGTGCCAGCCTGGAGAGGAGCGAGCAGTACTTC. Residues: CASLERSEQYF.

V and J are TRBV7-8 and TRBJ1-2; D possibly corresponds to TRBD1 (5 bases). Germline loops: CDR1 SGHVS, CDR2 FQNEAQ. The CDR3 spans 15 residues. Between the trimmed V and J ends, which lost 6 bases and 3 bases, there was a span of 17 bases. The CDR3 DNA reads as TGTGCCAGCAGGCCGGGGTTGGGGGTGGACTATGGCTACACCTTC. As protein: CASRPGLGVDYGYTF.

The rearrangement joins TRBV15 to TRBJ1-1, with a weak D call TRBD1 (6 bases). CDR1 is LNHNV, CDR2 YYDKDF, per germline (reference sequence). The V end lost 3 bases, the J end lost 2 bases, and 13 bases lay between the germline ends. The CDR3 spans 15 residues. CDR3 sequence reads: CATSSGSGANTEAFF. CDR3 sequence (DNA): TGTGCCACCAGCAGCGGCTCAGGGGCAAACACTGAAGCTTTCTTT.

The rearrangement uses TRBV9 and TRBJ2-3; 7 nucleotides line up with TRBD2. There are 14 residues in the CDR3. V was pared by 4 bases and J by 0 bases, with 2 bases of the junction left unmatched. Germline values: CDR1 SGDLS, CDR2 YYNGEE. CDR3 in amino acids: CASSPSGSTDTQYF. DNA of the CDR3: TGTGCCAGCAGCCCTAGCGGTAGCACAGATACGCAGTATTTT.

This rearrangement joins TRBV24-1 to TRBJ2-3; 7 nucleotides agree with TRBD2. This CDR3 region has 14 residues. CDR1 is KGHDR, CDR2 SFDVKD, per germline. After removal of 7 bases from V and 10 bases from J, the junction contained 13 bases not matched to a gene. The CDR3, as DNA: TGTGCCACCAGCGAGCGTACTAGCGTTGCTGCGCAGTATTTT. Amino acid sequence: CATSERTSVAAQYF.

V and J are TRBV6-2 or TRBV6-3 and TRBJ1-6; D is ambiguous. V lost 7 bases, J lost 3 bases, and 16 bases lay in between. Germline V gene sequence: CDR1 MNHEY, CDR2 SVGEGT. The CDR3 spans 16 residues. As DNA, the CDR3 is TGTGCCAGCACCAACGAAGGCGACGGCTATAATTCACCCCTCCACTTT. Its translation: CASTNEGDGYNSPLHF.

The rearrangement links TRBV20-1 to TRBJ2-3, with 10 bases fitting TRBD2. The CDR3 consists of 17 residues. The junction had 22 bases not matched to a gene; V was cut back by 6 bases and J by 10 bases. The germline V gene encodes CDR1 DFQATT and CDR2 SNEGSKA (reference sequence). In DNA, the CDR3 is TGCAGTGCCATTGAGGCTTCGGTCGGGACTAGCGTCCCCGCGCAGTATTTT. This codes for CSAIEASVGTSVPAQYF.

V gene TRBV9 combines with J gene TRBJ1-2, with D unclear. The CDR3 is made up of 13 amino acids. In germline, CDR1 is SGDLS, CDR2 YYNGEE. Trimming took off 3 bases at V and 2 bases at J, with 8 bases between the two ends. CDR3 bases: TGTGCCAGCAGCGCCCAGCAGAACTATGGCTACACCTTC. Translated: CASSAQQNYGYTF.

A few counts support this clonotype. The chain links TRBV2 to TRBJ2-6; no reliable D call. The CDR3 has 16 amino acids. Looked up from germline, CDR1 is SNHLY and CDR2 is FYNNEI. V was clipped by 3 bases and J by 2 bases, with 11 bases between them. The CDR3 loop is CASSDLPSPGANVLTF. CDR3 coding DNA: TGTGCCAGCAGTGATCTCCCGTCCCCTGGGGCCAACGTCCTGACTTTC.

The chain uses TRBV7-8 and TRBJ2-7, with TRBD2 matching 8 bases. Unmatched junction bases numbered 13, after V lost 8 bases and J lost 7 bases. The germline V gene has CDR1 SGHVS and CDR2 FQNEAQ. This CDR3 region has 14 residues. The CDR3 is CASQLAAPTGEQYF. The CDR3 nucleotides are TGTGCCAGCCAACTAGCGGCCCCAACTGGAGAGCAGTACTTC.

This chain joins TRBV29-1 and TRBJ1-2, with D maybe TRBD1 (5 bases). Germline V gene data show CDR1 as SQVTM and CDR2 as ANQGSEA. Trimming took 0 bases from V and 8 from J, leaving 10 bases between them. CDR3 size: 12 residues. This CDR3 is CSVEERTRGYTF. The CDR3 nucleotides read TGCAGCGTTGAAGAACGGACAAGGGGCTACACCTTC.

The chain uses TRBV20-1 and TRBJ2-2, with D possibly TRBD1 on 5 matching bases. The length of the CDR3 is 17 residues. Germline values: CDR1 DFQATT, CDR2 SNEGSKA (reference sequence). Trimming left V 0 bases short and J 0 bases short, with 14 bases between. The CDR3 coding sequence is TGCAGTGCTAGAGATCCCCAGGGCTGTGCGAACACCGGGGAGCTGTTTTTT. It translates to CSARDPQGCANTGELFF.

This clonotype was observed a few times. No conserved phenylalanine or tryptophan is present at the end of the CDR3, so a read error is the likely explanation. Because the CDR3's place on the DNA is in doubt, the DNA is left out and the CDR3 is given as listed by TCRdb. This rearrangement joins TRBV10-3 to TRBJ1-1; the D call of TRBD1 is as the table states it, not checked on the DNA. Per germline, CDR1 ENHRY and CDR2 SYGVKD. The CDR3 is made up of 10 amino acids, end residues included. This chain's CDR3 is CAIRGQGTYS.

V usage is TRBV10-3 and J usage is TRBJ2-7; D not certain. Per the germline V gene, CDR1 is ENHRY and CDR2 is SYGVKD. The germline V and J ends were trimmed by 6 bases and 4 bases, with 7 bases remaining between them. The CDR3 runs 11 residues. This CDR3 reads CAIRSQYEQYF. In DNA, the CDR3 is TGTGCCATCAGGAGCCAGTACGAGCAGTACTTC.

The chain couples TRBV7-9 to TRBJ2-2, with a weak D call TRBD1 (6 bases). Germline V gives CDR1 SEHNR, CDR2 FQNEAQ (reference sequence). This CDR3 has 15 residues. V lost 3 bases, J lost 2 bases, and 10 bases lay in between. The CDR3 DNA reads as TGTGCCAGCAGCTTCGGGACACTTAACACCGGGGAGCTGTTTTTT. Amino acid sequence: CASSFGTLNTGELFF.

CDR3 residues: CSALWHVGTDTQYF. The DNA for the CDR3 is TGCAGTGCTCTTTGGCATGTGGGCACAGATACGCAGTATTTT. The rearrangement links TRBV20-1 to TRBJ2-3; D uncertain. The CDR3 contains 14 residues. Trimming took 5 bases from V and 1 from J, leaving 13 bases between them. Germline CDR1 is DFQATT and CDR2 is SNEGSKA (reference sequence).

The chain combines TRBV10-3 with TRBJ1-2; maybe TRBD1 (6 bases). CDR1 and CDR2 (germline): ENHRY, SYGVKD. The V end lost 7 bases, the J end lost 0 bases, and 9 bases lay between the germline ends. The CDR3 sequence is 13 residues long. In DNA, the CDR3 is TGTGCCATCACCGGGGGCCCTAACTATGGCTACACCTTC. This encodes CAITGGPNYGYTF.

The V call is TRBV10-1, the J call TRBJ2-5; either TRBD1 or TRBD2 may supply D (5 bases each). Trimming stripped 2 bases from V and 4 bases from J, with 11 bases between. The CDR3 sequence is 14 residues long. In germline, CDR1 is WNHNN, CDR2 SYGVQD (reference sequence). CDR3 protein: CASSETGAGETQYF. The CDR3 nucleotides are TGCGCCAGCAGTGAGACAGGTGCGGGAGAGACCCAGTACTTC.

The chain joins TRBV19 to TRBJ2-6; D ambiguous. CDR1 and CDR2 (germline): LNHDA, SQIVND (reference sequence). V lost 6 bases, J lost 1 base, and 10 bases lay in between. The CDR3 covers 15 residues. The chain's CDR3 is CASSIPFSGANVLTF. As DNA, the CDR3 is TGTGCCAGTAGCATACCTTTTTCTGGGGCCAACGTCCTGACTTTC. Supplemented by reference TRBV19 and TRBJ2-6, the full variable domain reads DGGITQSPKYLFRKEGQNVTLSCEQNLNHDAMYWYRQDPGQGLRLIYYSQIVNDFQKGDIAEGYSVSREKKESFPLTVTSAQKNPTAFYLCASSIPFSGANVLTFGAGSRLTVL.